This record looks at one TCR beta chain sequence and its context. Its cognate antigen has yet to be identified. No base qualities exist here, and no much larger clone lies one base off it. This entry is derived from a study of a mutant IDH1 vaccine in newly diagnosed glioma (dated by TCRdb to 2020 to 2022). Notes on the research overall: In the chemotherapy-containing groups, vaccination started alongside temozolomide cycles, whereas in patients who had radiotherapy alone it started 4-6 weeks after radiotherapy. The approximately 30 treated patients were roughly 62% male and about 38% female, with a mean age of approximately 40 years. Before enrollment, patients had received standard therapy of radiotherapy alone, temozolomide alone, or radiochemotherapy with temozolomide; most received the combination. Visit V12 was the week-35 safety follow-up and visit V13 was the week-47 end of study. Peripheral blood samples were drawn at six visits, namely V03 (baseline), V05, V07, V10, V12 and V13. For exploratory analyses, fewer than 30 treated patients had longitudinal TCRB deep sequencing done wherever samples were available. Beyond this particular receptor, the publication reports: Selection of PBMC samples for TCRB deep sequencing was based on availability. Vaccine-induced immune responses across multiple MHC alleles were detected in about 92% of patients. Changes in the top peripheral T cell clonotypes picked up by TCRB sequencing did not appear to be linked to pseudoprogression. The authors stated that sample limitations prevented analyses of patient blood samples from being reproduced.

The library was prepared using the immunoSEQ multiplex PCR assay. The hsTCRB Kit was used according to the manufacturer's protocol to amplify rearranged TCR beta chain sequences. TCRB libraries were sequenced on an Illumina MiSeq. Per the original workflow: The proprietary platform of the kit vendor was used for demultiplexing, trimming and gene mapping. The source is immuneACCESS, and TCRdb retained only in-frame sequences with V and J called. Part of the clones is not carried over; for the studies checked, unresolved V genes explain less than half of this, and the remainder is unexplained. D and trimming come from the DNA, and the V and J calls and clone size come from that table. The sample table shows around 41,000 clones, and roughly nine tenths are seen once. The top ten hold about 1.5% of the sample. Spanning cysteine to phenylalanine, the CDR3 consists of 15 amino acids. The read is trimmed to its CDR3 DNA, 45 bases read in frame from base 1. V loses 1 base of germline sequence and J loses 5 bases, and the interval between the two ends is 12 bases. Sequences LNHDA (CDR1) and SQIVND (CDR2) are obtained from the germline V gene (reference sequence).

The sample's time point label, in plain terms: week 35, safety follow-up. Every vaccine dose consisted of 300 ug of a 20-mer mutant IDH1 peptide in Montanide, administered subcutaneously together with topical imiquimod. Patients were given eight vaccinations, in weeks 1, 3, 5, 7, 11, 15, 19 and 23, which matched visits V03 through V10. The donors had newly diagnosed IDH1-mutant astrocytomas of WHO grade 3 or 4 that showed loss of nuclear ATRX. The samples were drawn from NOA16, a multicentre, single-arm, open-label phase I trial in Germany that tested a mutant IDH1 peptide vaccine in humans for the first time. The DNeasy Blood and Tissue Kit was used to extract genomic DNA from EDTA blood for TCRB sequencing.

The V and J genes are TRBV19 and TRBJ2-1; the D gene is perhaps TRBD2, from 6 matching bases. This clonotype was obtained from a man in his forties or fifties with glioma. The source material was PBMCs, sampled from a glioma patient whose treatment included an IDH1 peptide vaccine. The CDR3 region reads CASSIGPGVHNEQFF. The nucleotide sequence is given as TGTGCCAGTAGTATAGGGCCGGGGGTGCACAATGAGCAGTTCTTC.